This entry describes one TCR beta chain. Its antigen is unidentified. Library input was about 2.2 micrograms of DNA from cryopreserved PBMCs. The data belong to a study of cytotoxic CD8 clonotypes in ibrutinib-treated CLL. Study-wide findings and caveats: Public clonotypes proved infrequent, and on treatment they shrank or remained steady. Sampling times differed between sustained-remission and progressing patients.

The data were produced by immunoSEQ multiplex PCR, yet TCRdb's version contains in-frame clones alone and is incomplete. The repertoire holds 200,000 or so clones, with more than 65% as singletons. The specimen was PBMCs, collected after 12 months of ibrutinib treatment. The receptor comes from a human donor with chronic lymphocytic leukemia.

CDR3 in DNA: TGCGCCAGCAGCCGAGGGGACAGGGGGAATGGCTACACCTTC. This gives the protein CASSRGDRGNGYTF. The chain employs TRBV4-1 and TRBJ1-2; 11 nucleotides line up with TRBD1. CDR1 MGHRA and CDR2 YSYEKL come from the germline V gene. Unmatched junction bases numbered 4, after V lost 4 bases and J lost 6 bases. CDR3 length equals 14 residues.